The 2 T cell receptor beta chains below come from one sample, sequenced in a study of blood T cells in healthy people across ages. Sample-barcoded 5' priming and a J-beta primer mix drove a second PCR of roughly 6 to 12 cycles. TCRdb redid the calling of the 5' RACE reads with MiXCR, one entry per CDR3 protein. The profile shows about 970,000 distinct CDR3 sequences, roughly 51% of them singletons. The specimen was blood. All receptors derive from a woman in her fifties or sixties in good health.

Here the CDR3 DNA reads TGTGCCATCGCTGAGCGGACGGGAGCCAATGAGCAGTTCTTC. This translates into CAIAERTGANEQFF. The chain links TRBV10-3 to TRBJ2-1, with a weak D call TRBD2 (6 bases). Per the germline V gene, CDR1 is ENHRY and CDR2 is SYGVKD. The ends were cut back, 8 bases at V and 6 bases at J, with 17 bases in the middle. CDR3 length equals 14 residues.

V is TRBV21-1 and J is TRBJ2-1; whether TRBD1, the table's D call, matches the DNA was not checked. TRBV21-1 is annotated as a pseudogene. There are 16 residues in the CDR3. In DNA, the CDR3 is TGTGCCAGCAGCAAAGGGAAGGGCCTGGTCCCGAATGAGCAGTTCTTC. It translates to CASSKGKGLVPNEQFF.